Presented here are 5 T cell receptor beta chains from one specimen sequenced in a study of T cell responses to AZD1222 COVID-19 vaccine (dated by TCRdb to about 2021). Per the publication, the time point label means: about 28 days (+/-7) after the second vaccine dose. Library generation was performed with the immunoSEQ multiplex PCR assay. TCRdb re-hosts the immuneACCESS table, in-frame sequences only. Its copies lack some clones; in the studies checked, an unresolved V gene accounts for under half of them, and the cause for the rest is not known. The sample profile shows some 250,000 clones; roughly 93% of them were found once. 0.5% to 0.7% of the sample is held by the ten biggest clonotypes. The sample was peripheral blood, taken 28 days after the second AZD1222 dose. Receptor source: an adult who received the AZD1222 COVID-19 vaccine.

The chain employs TRBV4-2 and TRBJ2-7; no clear D gene. The CDR3 consists of 13 residues. Trimming left V 0 bases short and J 6 bases short, with 9 bases between. Germline lookup yields CDR1 LGHNA and CDR2 YNFKEQ. The CDR3 region has the DNA TGTGCCAGCAGCCAAGAAGCGTTAGGCGAGCAGTACTTC. Translating it yields CASSQEALGEQYF.

The chain couples TRBV11-2 to TRBJ1-1; TRBD1 is a possible D gene (5 bases). V was trimmed by 4 bases and J by 3 bases, leaving 24 bases between them. CDR1 and CDR2 (germline): SGHAT, FQNNGV. There are 18 residues in the CDR3. The CDR3 nucleotides read TGTGCCAGCAGCTCCTTGCGGGGGTCCTTAATAGTGTACACTGAAGCTTTCTTT. It specifies CASSSLRGSLIVYTEAFF. Together with reference TRBV11-2 and TRBJ1-1, the CDR3 gives the full variable domain: EAGVAQSPRYKIIEKRQSVAFWCNPISGHATLYWYQQILGQGPKLLIQFQNNGVVDDSQLPKDRFSAERLKGVDSTLKIQPAKLEDSAVYLCASSSLRGSLIVYTEAFFGQGTRLTVV.

This chain's CDR3 is CASSGRRGYGYTF. CDR3 coding DNA: TGTGCCAGCAGTGGACGGCGAGGCTATGGCTACACCTTC. The V gene is TRBV12-3 or TRBV12-4, the J gene TRBJ1-2; no reliable D call. Trimming took 5 bases from V and 4 from J, leaving 11 bases between them. This CDR3 is built from 13 residues.

A single count supports this clone. The rearrangement joins TRBV7-9 to TRBJ2-1; 8 nucleotides align to TRBD2. The CDR3 runs 16 residues. The germline CDR1 and CDR2 sequences are SEHNR and FQNEAQ (reference sequence). With V trimmed by 5 bases and J by 10 bases, 16 bases remained unmatched. The CDR3 DNA is TGTGCCAGCAGCCCCTCTGGTAGCGGGGCTAGAGGGGAGCAGTTCTTC. This encodes CASSPSGSGARGEQFF.

The chain joins TRBV9 to TRBJ1-3; D remains unclear. The CDR3 is 15 residues long. V lost 0 bases and J lost 1, with 8 bases in between. CDR1 SGDLS and CDR2 YYNGEE come from the germline V gene. CDR3 sequence: CASSVVGRSGNTIYF. CDR3 DNA sequence: TGTGCCAGCAGCGTAGTTGGCAGATCTGGAAACACCATATATTTT.